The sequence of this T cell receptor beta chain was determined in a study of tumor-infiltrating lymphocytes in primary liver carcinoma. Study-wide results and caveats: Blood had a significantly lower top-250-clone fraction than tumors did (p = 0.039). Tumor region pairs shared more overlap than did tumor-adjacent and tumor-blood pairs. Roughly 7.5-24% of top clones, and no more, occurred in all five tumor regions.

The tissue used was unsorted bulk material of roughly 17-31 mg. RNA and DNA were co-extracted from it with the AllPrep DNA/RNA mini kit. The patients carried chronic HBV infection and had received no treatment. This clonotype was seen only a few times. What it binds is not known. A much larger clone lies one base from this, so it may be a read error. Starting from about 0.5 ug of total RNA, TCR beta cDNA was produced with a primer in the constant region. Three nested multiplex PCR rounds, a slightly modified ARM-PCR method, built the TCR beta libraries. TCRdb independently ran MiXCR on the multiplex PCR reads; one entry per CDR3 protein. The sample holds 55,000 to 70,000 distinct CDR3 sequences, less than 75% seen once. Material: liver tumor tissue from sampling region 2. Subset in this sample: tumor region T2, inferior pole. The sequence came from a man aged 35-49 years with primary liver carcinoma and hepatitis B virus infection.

Here the CDR3 reads CASSIEQGVRTEAFF. The DNA of the CDR3 is TGTGCCAGTAGTATCGAGCAGGGGGTAAGGACTGAAGCTTTCTTT. The V call is TRBV19, the J call TRBJ1-1; the match to TRBD1 covers 7 bases. After removal of 3 bases from V and 5 bases from J, the junction contained 9 bases not matched to a gene. The CDR3 has 15 residues. Germline V gives CDR1 LNHDA, CDR2 SQIVND (reference sequence).